This T cell receptor (beta chain) was identified in a study of shared clonotypes between healthy human individuals. Germline CDR1 SGHVS, CDR2 FQNEAQ. There are 16 residues in the CDR3. Trimming stripped 1 base from V and 4 bases from J, with 16 bases between. Profiled with immunoSEQ multiplex PCR; TCRdb holds only in-frame clones, not every one. The table includes about 2.4 million clones, 93% detected once. Sequenced: naive CD4+ T cells from PBMCs. Subset given: CD45RA+ positively selected. The sequence derives from a man aged 18 to 29 in good health. Some clones in this sample may be carry-over from other donors' samples. J is TRBJ2-5 and V is TRBV7-8; perhaps TRBD1 as D (6 bases). CDR3 bases: TGTGCCAGCAGCTTAGGGACAGAAAGGGCGGGAGAGACCCAGTACTTC. Protein product: CASSLGTERAGETQYF.